The 13 T cell receptor beta chains below all came from one sample that was sequenced in a study of T cells in Graves' hyperthyroidism and ophthalmopathy. Researchers amplified the TCR beta CDR3 regions from RNA transcripts. A first-round RT-PCR of the TCR CDR3 used the HTBI primer set. TCRdb reanalysed the multiplex PCR reads using MiXCR and keeps one entry per CDR3 protein. In the table there are roughly 170,000 distinct CDR3 sequences, about a sixth of which are singletons. Sequencing was performed on blood. Receptor source: a woman aged 45-59 years with Graves' hyperthyroidism.

A few counts support this clonotype. This chain joins TRBV5-8 and TRBJ2-1, with D perhaps TRBD1 or TRBD2 (6 bases each). The V gene's germline CDR1 is SGHTS and CDR2 YDEGEE. Trimming shortened V by 1 base and J by 10 bases, and 15 bases separated the two germline ends. This CDR3 has 14 residues. CDR3 amino acids: CASSLLKGGGEQFF. For the CDR3, the DNA is TGTGCCAGCAGCTTGTTAAAGGGGGGTGGGGAGCAGTTCTTC. The complete variable domain, with remaining parts taken from reference TRBV5-8 and TRBJ2-1, reads EAGVTQSPTHLIKTRGQQATLRCSPISGHTSVYWYQQALGLGLQFLLWYDEGEERNRGNFPPRFSGRQFPNYSSELNVNALELEDSALYLCASSLLKGGGEQFFGPGTRLTVL.

This clonotype was seen at least ten times. CDR3 residues: CASSGGASGGRTDTQYF. The CDR3 DNA sequence: TGTGCCAGCAGTGGGGGGGCTAGCGGGGGGCGGACAGATACGCAGTATTTT. The chain employs TRBV2 and TRBJ2-3; 11 positions match TRBD2. Germline assignment: CDR1 SNHLY and CDR2 FYNNEI. V was pared by 4 bases and J by 3 bases, with 9 bases of the junction left unmatched. The CDR3 extends over 17 amino acids.

There are many counts of this clonotype. J is TRBJ1-3 and V is TRBV11-2; D is undetermined. Germline V CDR1 and CDR2: SGHAT, FQNNGV. The germline V and J ends were trimmed by 0 bases and 1 base, with 13 bases remaining between them. This CDR3 has 17 residues. The CDR3, as DNA: TGTGCCAGCAGCTTAGAAGCCTGGGTTTCGTCTGGAAACACCATATATTTT. Protein product: CASSLEAWVSSGNTIYF.

The gene calls are TRBV19 and TRBJ1-2; 11 bases are shared with TRBD1. In germline, CDR1 is LNHDA, CDR2 SQIVND (reference sequence). This CDR3 is 16 amino acids long. The V and J ends lost 6 bases and 2 bases, in that order; junction bases with no gene match: 8. The CDR3 protein is CASSGGTGGRNYGYTF. For the CDR3, the DNA is TGTGCCAGTAGCGGGGGGACAGGGGGTAGGAACTATGGCTACACCTTC. The full variable domain, rest sourced from reference TRBV19 and TRBJ1-2, is DGGITQSPKYLFRKEGQNVTLSCEQNLNHDAMYWYRQDPGQGLRLIYYSQIVNDFQKGDIAEGYSVSREKKESFPLTVTSAQKNPTAFYLCASSGGTGGRNYGYTFGSGTRLTVV.

In its sample, this clonotype was seen many times. CDR3 DNA: TGTGCCAGCAGTGACCGGGACGGTAATTCACCCCTCCACTTT. Translating gives CASSDRDGNSPLHF. The gene calls are TRBV2 and TRBJ1-6; a weak D match, TRBD1 (5 bases). The germline V gene has CDR1 SNHLY and CDR2 FYNNEI. V shed 3 bases and J shed 6 bases, with 9 bases lying between them. This CDR3 is 14 amino acids long. The variable domain in full, with the rest retrieved from reference TRBV2 and TRBJ1-6, is EPEVTQTPSHQVTQMGQEVILRCVPISNHLYFYWYRQILGQKVEFLVSFYNNEISEKSEIFDDQFSVERPDGSNFTLKIRSTKLEDSAMYFCASSDRDGNSPLHFGNGTRLTVT.

In this sample, this clonotype turned up many times. The chain is built from TRBV27 and TRBJ1-2, with a possible D match to TRBD1 (5 bases). This CDR3 has 13 amino acids. V was cut by 3 bases and J by 6 bases, with 11 bases left in between. Germline-derived CDR1 and CDR2 are MNHEY and SMNVEV (reference sequence). CDR3 coding DNA: TGTGCCAGCAGTTTCTCCGGACAAAATGGCTACACCTTC. Its translation: CASSFSGQNGYTF.

This clonotype was detected many times. The rearrangement links TRBV20-1 to TRBJ1-1; 9 nucleotides agree with TRBD1. The CDR3 is 15 amino acids. V dropped 3 bases and J dropped 0; count of bases not matched to a gene: 5. The V gene's germline CDR1 is DFQATT and CDR2 SNEGSKA (reference sequence). The CDR3, as DNA: TGCAGTGCTAGTATCGGGACAGGGCTGAACACTGAAGCTTTCTTT. It specifies CSASIGTGLNTEAFF.

This clonotype appeared many times. V gene TRBV28 combines with J gene TRBJ2-1; no definite D call. V dropped 8 bases and J dropped 0 bases, with 14 bases sitting between them. This CDR3 spans 15 amino acids. Germline loops: CDR1 MDHEN, CDR2 SYDVKM. The CDR3 nucleotides read TGTGCCAGCCGCACCCCCAGTAGCTCCTACAATGAGCAGTTCTTC. It translates to CASRTPSSSYNEQFF.

This clonotype was counted at least ten times. The chain uses TRBV4-3 and TRBJ2-3, with TRBD2 as a possible D gene (5 bases). V gave up 4 bases and J gave up 1 base, with 12 bases separating them. The germline gives CDR1 LGHNA, CDR2 YSLEER. The CDR3 extends over 15 amino acids. This CDR3 is CASSRRTERTDTQYF. The DNA of the CDR3 is TGCGCCAGCAGCCGCAGGACTGAACGCACAGATACGCAGTATTTT.

This clonotype occurred many times. The chain recombines TRBV5-1 with TRBJ2-7; either TRBD1 or TRBD2 may supply D (5 bases each). Trimming removed 4 bases from V and 3 bases from J, with 17 bases in between. CDR3 length: 15 amino acids. CDR1 and CDR2 from the germline V gene are SGHRS and YFSETQ. CDR3: CASSTGVGNLYEQYF. The CDR3 DNA reads TGCGCCAGCAGCACAGGAGTCGGGAATCTCTACGAGCAGTACTTC.

On this clonotype itself: This may stem from a read error, because a much larger clone lies one nucleotide away. This chain uses TRBV7-2 with TRBJ2-7, with TRBD2 identical over 12 bases. The CDR3 length is 16 residues. Germline CDR1 is SGHTA and CDR2 is FQGNSA. V shed 3 bases and J 1 base; nucleotides not matched to a gene: 4. The CDR3 region has the DNA TGTGCCAGCAGCTTCGCTAGCGGGGGGGGGTCCTACGAGCAGTACTTC. It encodes CASSFASGGGSYEQYF.

The sample holds a few counts of this clonotype. This sequence joins TRBV7-9 and TRBJ1-4, with D possibly TRBD1 on 6 matching bases. Looked up from germline, CDR1 is SEHNR and CDR2 is FQNEAQ (reference sequence). The CDR3 is made up of 15 amino acids. Between the trimmed V and J ends, which lost 2 bases and 2 bases, there was a span of 9 bases. The CDR3 DNA reads TGTGCCAGCAGCTTACAGGGGCCCACTAATGAAAAACTGTTTTTT. Residues: CASSLQGPTNEKLFF.

This clonotype was picked up many times. V gene TRBV7-2 combines with J gene TRBJ1-5; no reliable D call. The CDR3 runs to 15 residues. The germline V gene encodes CDR1 SGHTA and CDR2 FQGNSA. V gave up 2 bases and J gave up 2 bases, with 10 bases separating them. In DNA, the CDR3 is TGTGCCAGCAGCTTACTAGCCGGGGGCAATCAGCCCCAGCATTTT. Its protein is CASSLLAGGNQPQHF.